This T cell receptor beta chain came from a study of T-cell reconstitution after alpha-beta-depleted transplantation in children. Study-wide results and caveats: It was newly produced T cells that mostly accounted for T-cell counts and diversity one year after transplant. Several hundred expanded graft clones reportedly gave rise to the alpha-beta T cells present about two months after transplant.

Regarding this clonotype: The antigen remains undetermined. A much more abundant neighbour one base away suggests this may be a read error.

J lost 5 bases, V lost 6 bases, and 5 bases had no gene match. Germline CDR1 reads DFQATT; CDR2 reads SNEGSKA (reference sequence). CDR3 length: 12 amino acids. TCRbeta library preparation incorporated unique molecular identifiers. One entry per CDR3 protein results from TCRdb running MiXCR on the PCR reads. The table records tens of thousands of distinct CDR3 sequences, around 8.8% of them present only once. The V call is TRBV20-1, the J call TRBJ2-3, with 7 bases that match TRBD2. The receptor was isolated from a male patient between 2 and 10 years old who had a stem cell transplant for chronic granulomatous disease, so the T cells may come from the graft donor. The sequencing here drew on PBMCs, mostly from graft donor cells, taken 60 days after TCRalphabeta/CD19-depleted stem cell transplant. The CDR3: CSAERGGDTQYF. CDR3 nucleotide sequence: TGCAGTGCAGAGCGGGGCGGAGATACGCAGTATTTT.